The clone carrying this T cell receptor beta chain was seen ten or more times. These data are taken from a study of patients and donors after allogeneic stem cell transplantation. TCRdb passed the RT-PCR reads through MiXCR, listing each CDR3 protein once. The sample holds roughly 2,500 distinct CDR3 sequences, roughly 3.8% seen once. The V gene lost 7 bases and the J gene lost 4 bases, with 18 bases spanning the gap. The CDR3 has 15 amino acids. Germline CDR1 reads SGHRS; CDR2 reads YFSETQ. The sample consisted of blood, either unsorted or a sorted T cell fraction (not recorded which). The chain has TRBV5-1 and TRBJ2-1; possibly TRBD2 for D (6 bases). The origin of this receptor is a human donor who was either an allogeneic HSCT recipient or a stem cell or donor lymphocyte infusion donor (not recorded which). It is not recorded whose cells these are; they may come from a transplant donor. The CDR3 is CASSPGEALYNEQFF. CDR3 DNA sequence: TGCGCCAGCTCCCCCGGGGAGGCTCTTTACAATGAGCAGTTCTTC.